This T cell receptor (beta chain) was captured by sequencing in a study of shared clonotypes between healthy human individuals. Libraries were prepared by immunoSEQ multiplex PCR; TCRdb keeps only in-frame clonotypes and omits some of them. The repertoire holds millions of clones, about 95% seen once, with 1.1% in the top ten. Whole-study results and caveats: Shared across a few donors were about 4.6% of the naive CD4 clonotypes. Researchers found naive subsets generally carried larger estimated richness than memory subsets.

With respect to this clone: The target antigen is unknown.

Selected positively for CCR7 and CD45RO-negative, naive CD8 cells excluded terminally differentiated effector memory CD45RA+ cells. This receptor was taken from a man in his late teens or twenties in good health. Sequencing input: naive CD8+ T cells sorted from blood.

CDR3 coding DNA: TGCAGCGTTGTGGGCTTCAAGAACACTGAAGCTTTCTTT. Translated, it gives CSVVGFKNTEAFF. V gene TRBV29-1 combines with J gene TRBJ1-1; no definite D call. The V gene's germline CDR1 is SQVTM and CDR2 ANQGSEA. V lost 4 bases and J lost 1, with 10 bases in between. The CDR3 spans 13 residues.